The T cell receptor (beta chain) under discussion was sequenced for a study of beta chain features in type 1 diabetes. Points from the study as a whole: In every one of the four CD4+ subsets, TCRB CDR3s were moderately but significantly shorter in Type 1 diabetes patients. There were fewer insertions and more deletions at the VDJ junctions of type 1 diabetes patients.

The count of this clone is one. Its specificity is unknown. Every bit of the isolated RNA underwent reverse transcription, so sequencing read expressed TCRB transcripts. The repertoire was sequenced with immunoSEQ multiplex PCR; TCRdb's copy has only in-frame clones and lacks some. Of roughly 50,000 clones listed, around 50% were seen once; the top ten hold 2.6%. Trimming left V 1 base short and J 2 bases short, with 10 bases between. Germline lookup yields CDR1 SGHTA and CDR2 FQGNSA. The CDR3 has 15 amino acids. The material sequenced was Tregs from blood. The TCR was taken from a woman aged 40 to 55 with type 1 diabetes. The chain recombines TRBV7-2 with TRBJ2-3; a weak D match, TRBD2 (6 bases). DNA of the CDR3: TGTGCCAGCAGCTTAGGGACGGGGGTCACAGATACGCAGTATTTT. Translation: CASSLGTGVTDTQYF.